This entry is about one T cell receptor (beta chain). These data are taken from a study of blood T cell repertoires in COVID-19. Background on the study: Material from acute and convalescent COVID-19 was sourced from the United States, Italy and Spain. Nucleic acid was either cDNA or gDNA, and it came from T cells, B-cell-depleted T cells, or PBMCs.

Authors' analysis steps: From reference gene primer amplification, estimates of nucleated cell counts were derived. This table comes from immunoSEQ multiplex PCR, and its TCRdb copy is limited to in-frame clones, with some not included. The V and J calls and clone size come from that table; D and trimming were worked out from the DNA. This repertoire shows around 70,000 clones, more than 70% found once; its top ten account for 3.5% to 4.5%. The germline CDR1 and CDR2 sequences are SGHTA and FQGNSA. There are 16 residues in the CDR3. Unmatched junction bases numbered 10, after V lost 4 bases and J lost 3 bases.

The sequenced sample was peripheral blood. This TCR came from a man in his fifties or sixties with acute or convalescent COVID-19. V is TRBV7-2 and J is TRBJ2-7; the match to TRBD1 covers 9 bases. The DNA for the CDR3 is TGTGCCAGCAGCTCGCTCCGGGACAGGGAGGACTACGAGCAGTACTTC. Translated: CASSSLRDREDYEQYF.